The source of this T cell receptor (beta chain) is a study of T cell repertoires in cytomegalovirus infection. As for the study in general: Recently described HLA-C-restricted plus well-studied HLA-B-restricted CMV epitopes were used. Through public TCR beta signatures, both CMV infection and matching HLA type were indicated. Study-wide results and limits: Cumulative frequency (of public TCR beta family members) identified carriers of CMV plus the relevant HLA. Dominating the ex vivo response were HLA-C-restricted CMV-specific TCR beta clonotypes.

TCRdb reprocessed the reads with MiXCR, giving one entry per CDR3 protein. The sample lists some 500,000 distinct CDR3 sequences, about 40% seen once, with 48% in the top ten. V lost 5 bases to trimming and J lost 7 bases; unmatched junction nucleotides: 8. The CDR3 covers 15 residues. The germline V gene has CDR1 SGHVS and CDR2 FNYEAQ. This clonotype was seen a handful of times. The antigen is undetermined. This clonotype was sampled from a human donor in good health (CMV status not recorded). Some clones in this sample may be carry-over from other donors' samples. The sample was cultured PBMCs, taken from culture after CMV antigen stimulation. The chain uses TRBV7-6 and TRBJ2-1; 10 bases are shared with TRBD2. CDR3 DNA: TGTGCCAGCAGCACAGGACTAGCGGATGCTAATGAGCAGTTCTTC. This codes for CASSTGLADANEQFF.